This T cell receptor (beta chain) derives from a study of molecular identifiers for immune sequencing clone quantification. Trimming stripped 3 bases from V and 4 bases from J, with 9 bases between. From germline, CDR1 is SGDLS and CDR2 YYNGEE. There are 13 residues in the CDR3. In this sample, this clonotype turned up a few times. Previously published methods and listed TCR primers were used for the bulk TCR libraries. TCRdb itself ran the PCR reads through MiXCR, one entry per CDR3 protein. The sample yields a few hundred thousand distinct CDR3 sequences, about 23% seen once. This chain connects TRBV9 to TRBJ2-3; D is perhaps TRBD1 (5 bases). The source material was naive CD8+ T cells from blood, with Jurkat cell RNA spiked in. Stated subset: FACS-sorted CD8+CD4-CCR7+CD45RA+ naive T cells. The TCR originated in a human donor in good health. Some libraries in this study had Jurkat cell RNA spiked in. The CDR3 region has the DNA TGTGCCAGCAGCGAAGGACACCCAGATACGCAGTATTTT. It translates to CASSEGHPDTQYF.